The 27 T cell receptor beta chains given below trace back to one sample, sequenced in a study of monozygotic twins with inflammatory bowel disease. TCRdb re-analyzed the 5' RACE reads; it lists each CDR3 protein once, without DNA. The sample is made up of approximately 330,000 distinct CDR3 sequences, and the top ten hold approximately 2% of it. The sequencing sample was made of blood. The source of these receptors is a human donor with ulcerative colitis or Crohn's disease, or a healthy co-twin of an affected twin (not recorded which).

V is TRBV3-1 and J is TRBJ1-5; absent DNA, TCRdb's TRBD1 call cannot be checked. The CDR3 is 17 amino acids. Germline values: CDR1 LGHDT, CDR2 YNNKEL (reference sequence). CDR3 sequence: CASSQDPSGVQNQPQHF.

V gene TRBV20-1 combines with J gene TRBJ2-3. Germline lookup yields CDR1 DFQATT and CDR2 SNEGSKA (reference sequence). The CDR3 totals 13 residues. The CDR3: CSAAVKMTDTQYF.

The V gene is TRBV5-1, the J gene TRBJ2-1; TCRdb's D gene call, TRBD1, goes unchecked for lack of DNA. The V gene's germline CDR1 is SGHRS and CDR2 YFSETQ. The CDR3 is 16 residues long. The CDR3 reads CASSLEPGQGGYEQFF.

This rearrangement joins TRBV7-2 to TRBJ2-7; the D call of TRBD2 rests on TCRdb alone, since no DNA is present to check it. CDR3 length equals 16 residues. Germline CDR1 is SGHTA and CDR2 is FQGNSA. CDR3 sequence: CASSLGALAGAGKQYF.

The CDR3 region is CSVRAGVDEQFF. The gene calls are TRBV20-1 and TRBJ2-1; TCRdb proposes TRBD1, but this gene call is untestable without DNA. Per the germline V gene, CDR1 is DFQATT and CDR2 is SNEGSKA (reference sequence). The CDR3 sequence is 12 residues long.

The rearrangement uses TRBV25-1 and TRBJ2-2; TCRdb outputs TRBD1, but without DNA this stays unchecked. Germline values: CDR1 MGHDK, CDR2 SYGVNS. The CDR3 covers 13 residues. The CDR3 here is CASSVPARGELFF.

V gene TRBV28 combines with J gene TRBJ2-1; the D call from TCRdb, TRBD2, cannot be confirmed without DNA. CDR1 MDHEN and CDR2 SYDVKM come from the germline V gene. There are 18 residues in the CDR3. This CDR3 is CASSFSTSGTSGRGEQFF.

The chain has TRBV6-2 or TRBV6-3 and TRBJ2-7. The CDR3 contains 13 residues. CDR1 is MNHEY and CDR2 is SVGEGT in the germline V gene. The CDR3 sequence: CASSFGRIYEQYF.

This chain links TRBV28 with TRBJ1-6. This CDR3 spans 12 amino acids. Germline lookup yields CDR1 MDHEN and CDR2 SYDVKM. CDR3 sequence reads: CASRPGSSPLHF.

This chain links TRBV10-3 with TRBJ2-5; the TCRdb D gene call, TRBD1, has no DNA to confirm it. The CDR3 contains 16 residues. Germline CDR1 is ENHRY and CDR2 is SYGVKD. CDR3 in amino acids: CAISEKEGAWGETQYF.

The V and J genes are TRBV6-5 and TRBJ2-1; as DNA is missing, the TRBD2 call by TCRdb cannot be tested. The CDR3 is 16 amino acids. Germline V gene lookup returns CDR1 MNHEY and CDR2 SVGAGI. This CDR3 is CASSSRLAGEYNEQFF.

V usage is TRBV10-3 and J usage is TRBJ2-7; there is no DNA to check the TCRdb D call of TRBD2. The CDR3 runs to 12 residues. The germline gives CDR1 ENHRY, CDR2 SYGVKD. CDR3 sequence reads: CAIRAAGDEQYF.

The gene calls are TRBV3-1 and TRBJ2-7; absent DNA, TCRdb's TRBD2 call cannot be checked. The CDR3 is made up of 16 amino acids. Germline-derived CDR1 and CDR2 are LGHDT and YNNKEL (reference sequence). Here the CDR3 reads CASSPRTLGNSYEQYF.

The genes are TRBV21-1 and TRBJ2-3; TCRdb calls TRBD2, which cannot be checked without DNA. TRBV21-1 counts as a pseudogene. The CDR3 sequence is 15 residues long. CDR3 loop: CASSRRREGTDTQYF.

This chain links TRBV3-1 with TRBJ2-5; TCRdb lists TRBD1, though no DNA is available to test this call. Germline values: CDR1 LGHDT, CDR2 YNNKEL (reference sequence). This CDR3 is built from 15 residues. This CDR3 is CASSPMPGQQETQYF.

V gene TRBV10-3 combines with J gene TRBJ2-1; with no DNA, the TCRdb D assignment of TRBD1 cannot be verified. There are 13 residues in the CDR3. Germline assignment: CDR1 ENHRY and CDR2 SYGVKD. The CDR3 spells CAIGQGRVNEQSF.

The rearrangement links TRBV19 to TRBJ2-2; TCRdb names TRBD2, which stays unverified in the absence of DNA. From germline, CDR1 is LNHDA and CDR2 SQIVND (reference sequence). This CDR3 comprises 13 residues. The CDR3 sequence: CASSIRGIGELFF.

The chain combines TRBV27 with TRBJ1-2; the TCRdb call, TRBD1, lacks DNA for checking. Germline CDR1 is MNHEY and CDR2 is SMNVEV (reference sequence). The CDR3 spans 18 residues. This chain's CDR3 is CASTTAPFGRQTSYGYTF.

The V and J genes are TRBV28 and TRBJ2-5; TCRdb proposes TRBD1, but this gene call is untestable without DNA. CDR1 is MDHEN and CDR2 is SYDVKM in the germline V gene. The CDR3 has 16 amino acids. The CDR3 protein is CATDQLRPQVQETQYF.

The gene calls are TRBV5-6 and TRBJ2-1; TCRdb picks TRBD2, but there is no DNA to check that call. Germline V gene lookup returns CDR1 SGHDT and CDR2 YYEEEE. This CDR3 region has 18 residues. The CDR3 here is CASSLYPEASGIRNEQFF.

The chain has TRBV20-1 and TRBJ2-1; TCRdb outputs TRBD1, but without DNA this stays unchecked. From germline, CDR1 is DFQATT and CDR2 SNEGSKA (reference sequence). This CDR3 has 15 residues. CDR3 sequence reads: CSALHRDRGKDEQFF.

V and J are TRBV27 and TRBJ1-1; as DNA is missing, the TRBD1 call by TCRdb cannot be tested. CDR3 length: 15 residues. CDR1 is MNHEY, CDR2 SMNVEV, per germline (reference sequence). CDR3 residues: CASSLSRDRQSGAFF.

CDR3: CSVETRGGSYNEQFF. This sequence joins TRBV29-1 and TRBJ2-1; TCRdb calls TRBD2, which cannot be checked without DNA. CDR1 SQVTM and CDR2 ANQGSEA come from the germline V gene. The CDR3 spans 15 residues.

The chain employs TRBV5-1 and TRBJ1-6. Germline assignment: CDR1 SGHRS and CDR2 YFSETQ. The CDR3 totals 15 residues. The CDR3 protein is CASSLGVRGNSPLHF.

Here the CDR3 reads CATSRSGTSGGLEQFF. The V call is TRBV15, the J call TRBJ2-1; the TRBD2 assignment by TCRdb is unverifiable without DNA. Germline-derived CDR1 and CDR2 are LNHNV and YYDKDF (reference sequence). The length of the CDR3 is 16 residues.

The rearrangement joins TRBV4-3 to TRBJ2-1. The CDR3 is made up of 14 amino acids. CDR1 and CDR2 from the germline V gene are LGHNA and YSLEER. The CDR3 sequence: CASSQDPKSNEQFF.

The chain couples TRBV6-2 or TRBV6-3 to TRBJ2-1. This CDR3 has 11 residues. Germline V CDR1 and CDR2: MNHEY, SVGEGT. The CDR3 region is CASSYPNEQFF.